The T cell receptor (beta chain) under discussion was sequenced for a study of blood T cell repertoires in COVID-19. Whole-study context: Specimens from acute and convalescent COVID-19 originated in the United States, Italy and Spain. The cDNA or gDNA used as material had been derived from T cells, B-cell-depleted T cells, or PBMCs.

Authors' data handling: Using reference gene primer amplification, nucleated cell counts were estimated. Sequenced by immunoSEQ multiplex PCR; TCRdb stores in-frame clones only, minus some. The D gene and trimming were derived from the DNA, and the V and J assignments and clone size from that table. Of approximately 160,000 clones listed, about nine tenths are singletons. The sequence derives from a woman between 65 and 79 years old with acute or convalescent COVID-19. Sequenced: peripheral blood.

Here the CDR3 DNA reads TGTGCCAGCAGTTTTACAGGGGACAATGAGCAGTTCTTC. Its translation: CASSFTGDNEQFF. The rearrangement links TRBV2 to TRBJ2-1; 7 positions agree with TRBD1. CDR3 length: 13 residues. Trimming cost V 5 bases and J 5 bases; bases outside gene matches: 3. CDR1 is SNHLY, CDR2 FYNNEI, per germline.